This TCR beta chain was profiled in a study of T cell repertoires in cytomegalovirus infection. Study-wide background: Indicated by public TCR beta signatures were CMV infection and matching HLA type.

TCRdb recomputed calls from the reads with MiXCR, one row per CDR3 protein. The data hold approximately 550,000 distinct CDR3 sequences, with 16% observed a single time. V was clipped by 5 bases and J by 4 bases; unmatched bases: 13. The CDR3 sequence is 17 residues long. Looked up from germline, CDR1 is MNHEY and CDR2 is SMNVEV (reference sequence). Study-wide results and caveats: Of the TCR beta families, the public ones yielded a cumulative frequency that identified carriers of CMV plus the relevant HLA. Clonotype analysis showed dominance of the ex vivo response by HLA-C-restricted CMV-specific TCR beta clonotypes.

In the case of this clonotype: Antigen unknown.

The clonotype originates from a human donor in good health (CMV status not recorded). Some clones in this sample may be carry-over from other donors' samples. This chain uses TRBV27 with TRBJ2-5, with TRBD1 matching over 10 bases. The sequencing input was CD8+ T cells from PBMCs. CDR3 protein: CASSPRPGTGVGETQYF. DNA of the CDR3: TGTGCCAGCAGTCCACGACCCGGGACAGGGGTGGGAGAGACCCAGTACTTC.